The text below deals with one T cell receptor beta chain. The sample originates from a study of blood T cell repertoires in COVID-19. The length of the CDR3 is 16 residues. CDR1 SGHTS and CDR2 YDEGEE come from the germline V gene. The V and J ends lost 3 bases and 3 bases, in that order; junction bases with no gene match: 4. Generated by immunoSEQ multiplex PCR, the TCRdb table keeps only in-frame clones and is missing some. The data contain roughly 250,000 clones, approximately 89% of them singletons. The rearrangement links TRBV5-8 to TRBJ1-4; 11 bases map to TRBD1. This receptor was identified in a man between 40 and 49 years old who had recovered from COVID-19. Sequencing was carried out using peripheral blood. In DNA form, the CDR3 reads TGTGCCAGCAGCTGGGGACAGGGGGTTGCTAATGAAAAACTGTTTTTT. Translating it yields CASSWGQGVANEKLFF.